These 2 T cell receptor beta chains came from one sample sequenced in a study of response to subunit inactivated influenza vaccine. One entry per CDR3 protein, called by TCRdb with MiXCR from the RT-PCR reads. Of fewer than 800,000 distinct CDR3 sequences listed, roughly 14% were seen once; the top ten hold roughly 11%. The material was PBMCs from blood, obtained roughly 12 days after vaccination. The receptors here all came from a man aged 50 to 59 who received an inactivated influenza vaccine.

The J gene is TRBJ2-4, the V gene TRBV6-2 or TRBV6-3; 9 positions match TRBD1. Germline CDR1 and CDR2: MNHEY and SVGEGT. The CDR3 extends over 17 amino acids. With V trimmed by 6 bases and J by 0 bases, 9 bases remained unmatched. The CDR3 protein is CASSPNTGGIAKNIQYF. As DNA, the CDR3 is TGTGCCAGCAGCCCTAATACAGGGGGCATAGCCAAAAACATTCAGTACTTC.

This chain joins TRBV6-1 and TRBJ1-2, with D possibly being TRBD1 (6 bases). V lost 6 bases, J lost 1 base, and 21 bases lay in between. CDR3 length: 17 residues. Germline values: CDR1 MNHNS, CDR2 SASEGT. The CDR3 nucleotides read TGTGCCAGCAGACTACCGGGGATGGGGGCTCATAACTATGGCTACACCTTC. It codes for CASRLPGMGAHNYGYTF.